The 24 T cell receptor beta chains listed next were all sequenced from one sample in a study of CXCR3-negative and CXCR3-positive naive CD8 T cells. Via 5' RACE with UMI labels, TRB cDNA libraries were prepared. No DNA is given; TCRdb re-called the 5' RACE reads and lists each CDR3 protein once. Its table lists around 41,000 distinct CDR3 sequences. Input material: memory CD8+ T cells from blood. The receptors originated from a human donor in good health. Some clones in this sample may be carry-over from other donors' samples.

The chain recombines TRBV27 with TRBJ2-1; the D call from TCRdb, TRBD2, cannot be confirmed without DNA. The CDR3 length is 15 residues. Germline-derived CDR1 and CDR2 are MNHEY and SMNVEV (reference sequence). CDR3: CASWGGGRVGDEQFF.

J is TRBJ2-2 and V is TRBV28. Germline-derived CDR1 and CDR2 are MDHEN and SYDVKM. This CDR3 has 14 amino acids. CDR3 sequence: CASSTRTNTGELFF.

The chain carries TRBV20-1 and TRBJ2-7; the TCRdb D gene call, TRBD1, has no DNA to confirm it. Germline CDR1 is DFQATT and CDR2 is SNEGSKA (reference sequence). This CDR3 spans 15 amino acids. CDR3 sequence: CSARATGGLRNEQYF.

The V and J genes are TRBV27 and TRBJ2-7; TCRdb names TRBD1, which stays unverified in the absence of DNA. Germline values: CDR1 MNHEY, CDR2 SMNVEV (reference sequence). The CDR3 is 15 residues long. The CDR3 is CASSLSRGGDYEQYF.

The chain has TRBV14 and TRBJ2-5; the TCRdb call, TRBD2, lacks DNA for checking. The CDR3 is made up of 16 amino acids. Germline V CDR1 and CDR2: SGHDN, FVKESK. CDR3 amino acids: CASSQLWTSGDETQYF. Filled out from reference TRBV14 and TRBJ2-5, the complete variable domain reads EAGVTQFPSHSVIEKGQTVTLRCDPISGHDNLYWYRRVMGKEIKFLLHFVKESKQDESGMPNNRFLAERTGGTYSTLKVQPAELEDSGVYFCASSQLWTSGDETQYFGPGTRLLVL.

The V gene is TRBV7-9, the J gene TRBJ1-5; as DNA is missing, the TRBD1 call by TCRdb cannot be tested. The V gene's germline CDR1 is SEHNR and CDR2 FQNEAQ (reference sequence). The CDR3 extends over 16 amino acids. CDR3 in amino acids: CASSGGPSSFNQPQHF.

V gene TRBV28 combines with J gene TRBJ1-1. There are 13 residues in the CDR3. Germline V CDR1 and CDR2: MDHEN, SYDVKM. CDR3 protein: CASSFRGLTEAFF.

CDR3 loop: CASSYEFGGSDTEAFF. The chain has TRBV6-2 or TRBV6-3 and TRBJ1-1; TCRdb's assignment of TRBD1 cannot be checked, as there is no DNA. CDR1 MNHEY and CDR2 SVGEGT come from the germline V gene. This CDR3 comprises 16 residues.

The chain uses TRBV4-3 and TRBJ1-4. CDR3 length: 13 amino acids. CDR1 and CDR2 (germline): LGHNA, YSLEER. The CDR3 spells CASSYRWNEKLFF.

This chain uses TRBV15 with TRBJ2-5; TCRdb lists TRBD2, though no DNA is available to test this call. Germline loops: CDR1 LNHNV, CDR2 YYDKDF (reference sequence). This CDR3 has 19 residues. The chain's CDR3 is CATSRPFIGTSGDQETQYF.

CDR3 sequence reads: CASSQVPGVTDTQYF. V usage is TRBV4-2 and J usage is TRBJ2-3. This CDR3 has 15 amino acids. Germline lookup yields CDR1 LGHNA and CDR2 YNFKEQ.

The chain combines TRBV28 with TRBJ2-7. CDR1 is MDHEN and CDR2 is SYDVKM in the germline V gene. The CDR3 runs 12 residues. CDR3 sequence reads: CASSLRGREQYF.

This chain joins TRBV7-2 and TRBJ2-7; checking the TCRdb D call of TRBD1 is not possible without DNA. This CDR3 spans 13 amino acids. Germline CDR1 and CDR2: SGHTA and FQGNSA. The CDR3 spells CASSADRAHEQYF. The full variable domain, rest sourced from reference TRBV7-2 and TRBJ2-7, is GAGVSQSPSNKVTEKGKDVELRCDPISGHTALYWYRQSLGQGLEFLIYFQGNSAPDKSGLPSDRFSAERTGGSVSTLTIQRTQQEDSAVYLCASSADRAHEQYFGPGTRLTVT.

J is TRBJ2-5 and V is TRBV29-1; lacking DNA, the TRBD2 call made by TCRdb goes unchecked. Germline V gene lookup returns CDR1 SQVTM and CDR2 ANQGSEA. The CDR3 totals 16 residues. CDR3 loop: CSVEPGRGTVQETQYF. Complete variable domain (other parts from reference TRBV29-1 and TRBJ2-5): SAVISQKPSRDICQRGTSLTIQCQVDSQVTMMFWYRQQPGQSLTLIATANQGSEATYESGFVIDKFPISRPNLTFSTLTVSNMSPEDSSIYLCSVEPGRGTVQETQYFGPGTRLLVL.

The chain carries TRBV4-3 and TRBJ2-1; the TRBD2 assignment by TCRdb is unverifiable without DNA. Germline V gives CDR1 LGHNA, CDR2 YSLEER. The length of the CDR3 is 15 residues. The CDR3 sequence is CASSQDAAGYNEQFF.

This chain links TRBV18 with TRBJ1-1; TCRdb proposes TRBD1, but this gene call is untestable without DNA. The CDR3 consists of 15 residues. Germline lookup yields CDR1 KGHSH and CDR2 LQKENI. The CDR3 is CASSLRTGPYTEAFF.

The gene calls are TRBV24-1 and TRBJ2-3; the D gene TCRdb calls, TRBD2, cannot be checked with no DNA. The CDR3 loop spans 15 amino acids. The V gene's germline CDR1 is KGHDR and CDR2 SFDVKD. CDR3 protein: CATSVAGGGTDTQYF.

The CDR3 spells CASNYRGSGELFF. The chain recombines TRBV6-6 with TRBJ2-2; the D call from TCRdb, TRBD1, cannot be confirmed without DNA. The V gene's germline CDR1 is MNHNY and CDR2 SVGAGI (reference sequence). The CDR3 length is 13 residues.

The CDR3 sequence: CASSQDLASYSGNTIYF. This sequence joins TRBV4-3 and TRBJ1-3. Germline values: CDR1 LGHNA, CDR2 YSLEER. This CDR3 has 17 residues.

CDR3 residues: CSVAPLADPYEQYF. This chain uses TRBV29-1 with TRBJ2-7; TCRdb gives TRBD2 as the D gene, but with no DNA this cannot be confirmed. CDR1 is SQVTM and CDR2 is ANQGSEA in the germline V gene. The CDR3 is made up of 14 amino acids.

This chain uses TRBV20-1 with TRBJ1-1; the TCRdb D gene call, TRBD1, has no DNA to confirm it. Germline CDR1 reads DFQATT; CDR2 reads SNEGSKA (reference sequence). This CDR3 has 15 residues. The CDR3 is CSARDDLRQGDLAFF.

The CDR3 is CASSQARWGTQYF. The chain carries TRBV14 and TRBJ2-3. The CDR3 has 13 amino acids. CDR1 is SGHDN and CDR2 is FVKESK in the germline V gene.

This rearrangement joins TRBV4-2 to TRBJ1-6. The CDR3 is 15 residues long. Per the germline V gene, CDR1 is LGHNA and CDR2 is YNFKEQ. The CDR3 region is CASSQEHRLNSPLHF.

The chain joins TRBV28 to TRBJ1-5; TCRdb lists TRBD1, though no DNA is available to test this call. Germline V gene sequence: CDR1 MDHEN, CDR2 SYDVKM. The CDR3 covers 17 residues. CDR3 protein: CASSLEHRVCSNQPQHF.